This T cell receptor (beta chain) was sequenced for a study of blood T cell repertoires in COVID-19. There are 13 residues in the CDR3. Germline loops: CDR1 LNHDA, CDR2 SQIVND (reference sequence). After removal of 5 bases from V and 6 bases from J, the junction contained 5 bases not matched to a gene. Produced via immunoSEQ multiplex PCR; TCRdb's table is partial and in-frame only. The sample shows more than 95,000 clones, more than 80% of them seen only once. The receptor was derived from a human donor in a cohort sampled during active COVID-19. The rearrangement uses TRBV19 and TRBJ2-5; 8 bases align to TRBD1. The sample comprised peripheral blood. CDR3 coding DNA: TGTGCCAGTAGTGGGACAGGAGGTCAGACCCAGTACTTC. Protein sequence: CASSGTGGQTQYF.